Listed below are T cell receptor beta chains from one sample, sequenced in a study of T cells expressing NK-cell markers. TCRdb reprocessed the 5' RACE reads, keeping one entry per CDR3 protein, no DNA. The record lists about 300 distinct CDR3 sequences, of which the ten most abundant hold approximately 76%. Input material: blood T cells: a sorted CD56 or NKG2C T cell subset, CD4+ or CD8+ T cells, or bulk PBMC T cells (not recorded which). The receptors stem from a woman between 18 and 70 years old in good health. Each CDR3 is given with its conserved first and last residue. Expanded clones are given a class, and other clones once, few, many or no size at all.

TRBJ2-3 | TRBV7-3 | medium-sized | CASSLTSADTQYF
TRBJ2-7 | TRBV27 | NA | CASSFGQGLPGADSYEQYF
TRBJ2-1 | TRBV20-1 | medium-sized | CSGRTDFNEQFF
TRBJ2-5 | TRBV29-1 | medium-sized | CSAMTGETQYF
TRBJ2-1 | TRBV19 | medium-sized | CASRYRDPYNEQFF
TRBJ2-7 | TRBV19 | NA | CATQGQGESIYEQYF
TRBJ1-6 | TRBV28 | medium-sized | CASSFIAANSPLHF
TRBJ1-1 | TRBV27 | medium-sized | CASSLMGGSTEAFF
TRBJ2-5 | TRBV5-1 | medium-sized | CASSSTWETQYF
TRBJ1-4 | TRBV5-1 | large | CASSPGQDEKLFF
TRBJ2-6 | TRBV27 | medium-sized | CASSSSGANVLTF
TRBJ2-7 | TRBV27 | medium-sized | CASSWGLAGTEQYF
TRBJ2-1 | TRBV2 | medium-sized | CASSDTSGRFPEQFF
TRBJ2-7 | TRBV6-5 | NA | CASSYNSGFPYEQYF
TRBJ2-6 | TRBV2 | large | CASGRPGQWFSGANVLTF
TRBJ1-4 | TRBV5-1 | medium-sized | CASTSGPNEKLFF
TRBJ2-7 | TRBV5-1 | medium-sized | CASSTGHSYEQYF
TRBJ2-7 | TRBV15 | medium-sized | CATGQGAHEQYF
TRBJ2-1 | TRBV29-1 | large | CSVGGLAPNEQFF
TRBJ2-3 | TRBV5-1 | medium-sized | CASSTLGGSATDTQYF
TRBJ2-7 | TRBV4-2 | medium-sized | CASSHTGTSGYPPYEQYF
TRBJ2-2 | TRBV20-1 | medium-sized | CSARDFQRRHTGELFF
TRBJ2-3 | TRBV7-8 | medium-sized | CASSAGRGASTDTQYF
TRBJ2-7 | TRBV7-9 | large | CASSDRSVYEQYF
TRBJ2-5 | TRBV28 | large | CASSLAGAMETQYF
TRBJ2-2 | TRBV5-1 | large | CASSDGRRNTGELFF
TRBJ2-1 | TRBV20-1 | medium-sized | CSARLFIPEQFF
TRBJ1-1 | TRBV29-1 | hyperexpanded | CSVFFDRVNTEAFF
TRBJ2-2 | TRBV6-2/TRBV6-3 | large | CASSLGQTNTGELFF
TRBJ1-2 | TRBV2 | medium-sized | CASPNDRGRVYGYTF